This entry lists 32 T cell receptor beta chains sequenced from one sample in a study of T cell clonality in common variable immunodeficiency. The repertoire was sequenced with immunoSEQ multiplex PCR; TCRdb's copy has only in-frame clones and lacks some. The sample was found to contain some 28,000 clones, and every one recurs. Study-wide findings and caveats: Common variable immunodeficiency TCR beta sequences reportedly had fewer deletions and N-nucleotide insertions.

Their target antigens are unknown. The sequenced material came from peripheral blood mononuclear cells. Receptors were obtained from a human donor with common variable immunodeficiency.

This clone occurred a few times. Possible read error: a much larger clone is one base away. The covered CDR3 bases are TGTGCCAGCTCACGGACAACTTTGAACACTGAA. Translation: CASSRTTLNTE. Given in full, the CDR3 is CASSRTTLNTEAFF. This chain links TRBV18 with TRBJ1-1; D perhaps matches TRBD1 (5 bases). From the germline J gene comes the end of the CDR3, since the read stops 3 residues before it. The germline V gene encodes CDR1 KGHSH and CDR2 LQKENI. The CDR3 is 14 residues long. Trimming shortened V by 4 bases and J by 0 bases, and 9 bases separated the two germline ends.

This clone was seen a few times. The CDR3: CASSFGQGVDTQYF. The sequenced CDR3 bases are TGTGCCAGCAGCTTCGGACAGGGCGTAGATACG. The chain recombines TRBV7-2 with TRBJ2-3; 8 nucleotides align to TRBD1. The read stops 3 residues short of the end of the CDR3; the missing end is completed from the germline J gene. Germline values: CDR1 SGHTA, CDR2 FQGNSA. The CDR3 contains 14 residues. V was clipped by 3 bases and J by 5 bases; unmatched bases: 4.

On this clone: The CDR3 end lies 3 residues beyond the end of the read and is filled in from the germline J gene. The rearrangement joins TRBV30 to TRBJ2-7; 9 nucleotides align to TRBD1. CDR3 length: 17 amino acids. Germline V lookup: CDR1 GTSNPN, CDR2 SVGIG (reference sequence). Trimming took 4 bases from V and 3 from J; bases not matched to a gene: 16. CDR3 bases read: TGTGCCTGGAATCACCCTCAGGGACAGGGTACAATCTACGAG. Protein sequence: CAWNHPQGQGTIYE. The entire CDR3 is CAWNHPQGQGTIYEQYF.

There are a few counts of this clone. From the germline J gene comes the end of the CDR3, since the read stops 3 residues before it. In the same sample, other DNA sequences code for this CDR3. This chain uses TRBV7-9 with TRBJ2-1; D is perhaps TRBD2 (6 bases). The V end lost 3 bases, the J end lost 4 bases, and 10 bases lay between the germline ends. There are 14 residues in the CDR3. The germline V gene encodes CDR1 SEHNR and CDR2 FQNEAQ (reference sequence). CDR3 DNA, as far as it was read: TGTGCCAGCAGCTTTGCGGGGCCGTACAATGAG. Its translation is CASSFAGPYNE. The entire CDR3 protein is CASSFAGPYNEQFF.

The sample holds a few counts of this clone. Partial CDR3 DNA: TGTGCCAGCTCACCAAGCGGGGGCGGAACCAAAAACATT. Protein sequence: CASSPSGGGTKNI. Given in full, the CDR3 is CASSPSGGGTKNIQYF. V gene TRBV18 combines with J gene TRBJ2-4, with 8 bases that match TRBD2. The sequenced fragment ends 3 residues before the CDR3 boundary, so the rest is inferred from the germline J gene. The germline CDR1 and CDR2 sequences are KGHSH and LQKENI. The trim removed 2 bases at V and 2 bases at J, leaving 5 bases unmatched. The CDR3 is made up of 16 amino acids.

About this clone: The CDR3 end lies 3 residues beyond the end of the read and is filled in from the germline J gene. The V gene is TRBV19, the J gene TRBJ2-1, with D tentatively TRBD1 or TRBD2 (6 bases each). CDR1 LNHDA and CDR2 SQIVND come from the germline V gene (reference sequence). The length of the CDR3 is 15 residues. V was pared by 6 bases and J by 5 bases, with 17 bases between. The sequenced CDR3 bases are TGTGCCAGTAGCCCCGGGCAGGGGAGGAACAATGAG. Translating gives CASSPGQGRNNE. From start to end, the CDR3 is CASSPGQGRNNEQFF.

At least ten counts were recorded for this clone. Coverage ceases 3 residues before the CDR3 finishes, and the germline J gene fills in the end. The rearrangement uses TRBV29-1 and TRBJ2-1; 9 nucleotides align to TRBD2. CDR3 length: 13 amino acids. CDR1 SQVTM and CDR2 ANQGSEA come from the germline V gene. Unmatched junction bases numbered 6, after V lost 7 bases and J lost 5 bases. CDR3 DNA, as far as it was read: TGCAGCGCGTCCCAGCGGGGGGACAATGAG. Protein sequence: CSASQRGDNE. The CDR3 in full is CSASQRGDNEQFF.

Concerning this clone itself: Sequencing ends 3 residues short of the CDR3 end; the germline J gene provides the rest. V and J are TRBV7-2 and TRBJ2-1; TRBD2 agrees at 8 bases. V dropped 3 bases and J dropped 2; count of bases not matched to a gene: 3. The CDR3 length is 15 residues. Germline lookup yields CDR1 SGHTA and CDR2 FQGNSA. CDR3 DNA (partial): TGTGCCAGCAGCTTCGGGGGGGACACCTACAATGAG. This gives the protein CASSFGGDTYNE. From start to end, the CDR3 is CASSFGGDTYNEQFF.

This clone was recorded many times. The read is 3 residues too short to cover the CDR3 end, so that end is filled in from the germline J gene. The chain combines TRBV30 with TRBJ2-2; no reliable D call. Germline CDR1 and CDR2: GTSNPN and SVGIG (reference sequence). V lost 3 bases, J lost 5 bases, and 22 bases lay in between. CDR3 length: 17 residues. The CDR3 spells CAWRGTALGLPTGELFF. The CDR3 DNA, read in part, is TGTGCCTGGAGGGGTACAGCTTTGGGTTTGCCGACCGGGGAG.

This clone appeared many times. The CDR3 region is CASSLGDYEQYF. Partial CDR3 DNA: TGTGCCAGCAGTTTAGGGGATTACGAG. The chain employs TRBV6-2 or TRBV6-3 and TRBJ2-7; D is perhaps TRBD1 (5 bases). With the read ending 3 residues before the CDR3 end, the germline J gene is used to fill in that end. CDR3 length: 12 residues. Deletions cut 4 bases from V and 4 bases from J, with 8 bases between. Germline loops: CDR1 MNHEY, CDR2 SVGEGT.

As regards this clone: The read comes to an end 3 residues before the CDR3 does, leaving the germline J gene to fill in the end. This chain links TRBV18 with TRBJ2-7; 9 positions match TRBD2. The CDR3 spans 17 residues. In germline, CDR1 is KGHSH, CDR2 LQKENI. Germline trimming cut 2 bases from V and 5 bases from J; bases unmatched to any gene: 13. The CDR3 DNA, read in part, is TGTGCCAGCTCACCAAGGGTCCCTCGCGGGGGGGCCCACGAG. This encodes CASSPRVPRGGAHE. The whole CDR3 protein reads CASSPRVPRGGAHEQYF.

As to this clone: The CDR3 end is not reached by the read, which stops 3 residues before it; the germline J gene fills it in. The chain joins TRBV20-1 to TRBJ2-1; a possible D gene is TRBD2 (5 bases). This CDR3 is built from 15 residues. V lost 6 bases, J lost 4 bases, and 19 bases lay in between. Germline assignment: CDR1 DFQATT and CDR2 SNEGSKA (reference sequence). CDR3 DNA (partial): TGCAGTGCCCCCTTGGGCCTAGCTGAGTACAATGAG. It translates to CSAPLGLAEYNE. The whole CDR3 protein reads CSAPLGLAEYNEQFF.

To note about this clone: The read terminates 3 residues before the CDR3 end, so the remaining end is supplied by the germline J gene. The chain employs TRBV11-2 and TRBJ2-3; 10 positions match TRBD2. CDR1 is SGHAT, CDR2 FQNNGV, per germline. Losses at the gene ends were 4 bases for V and 4 bases for J; bases not matched to a gene: 2. The CDR3 runs 14 residues. CDR3 bases read: TGTGCCAGCAGCTCCGGGACTAGCGCAGATACG. Translation: CASSSGTSADT. The full CDR3 protein is CASSSGTSADTQYF.

As to this clone: The read is 3 residues too short to cover the CDR3 end, so that end is filled in from the germline J gene. The J gene is TRBJ2-5, the V gene TRBV7-2; 8 bases align to TRBD1. The CDR3 runs 14 residues. V was pared by 4 bases and J by 5 bases, with 6 bases of the junction left unmatched. The V gene's germline CDR1 is SGHTA and CDR2 FQGNSA. The CDR3 DNA, read in part, is TGTGCCAGCAGCTCTACAGGGGGTTGGGAGACC. Protein sequence: CASSSTGGWET. The full CDR3 is CASSSTGGWETQYF.

A word on this clone: With the read ending 3 residues before the CDR3 end, the germline J gene is used to fill in that end. This chain joins TRBV19 and TRBJ1-3, with 7 bases lining up with TRBD1. Trimming cost V 4 bases and J 2 bases; bases outside gene matches: 8. The CDR3 sequence is 16 residues long. Germline CDR1 and CDR2: LNHDA and SQIVND (reference sequence). The CDR3 protein is CASSTHDRAAGNTIYF. The CDR3 bases that were read are TGTGCCAGTAGTACCCACGACAGGGCCGCTGGAAACACC.

This clone came up a few times. The read terminates 3 residues ahead of where the CDR3 ends, so the germline J gene completes it. This rearrangement joins TRBV5-6 to TRBJ1-1; the D is unclear. From germline, CDR1 is SGHDT and CDR2 YYEEEE. The CDR3 consists of 13 residues. Trimming cost V 1 base and J 4 bases, with 8 bases left between them. The CDR3 sequence: CASSLLGSTEAFF. The covered CDR3 bases are TGTGCCAGCAGCTTGTTAGGGTCCACTGAA.

A few counts support this clone. Read data end 3 residues before the CDR3 end; the end is taken from the germline J gene. This rearrangement joins TRBV5-3 to TRBJ1-1; TRBD1 agrees at 8 bases. TRBV5-3 is noted as an ORF with a role that remains uncertain. CDR3 length: 15 amino acids. V trimming: 3 bases; J trimming: 1 base; junction bases outside the gene matches: 5. The CDR3 reads CARSCIGTGNTEAFF. CDR3 bases read: TGTGCCAGAAGCTGTATCGGGACAGGGAACACTGAA.

In the case of this clone: The CDR3 end falls 3 residues outside the read, so it is completed with the germline J gene. The chain uses TRBV7-2 and TRBJ2-2, with 7 bases fitting TRBD1. The germline V gene has CDR1 SGHTA and CDR2 FQGNSA. CDR3 size: 14 residues. With 5 bases clipped from V and 1 base from J, the junction kept 1 base outside the gene matches. CDR3 DNA (partial): TGTGCCAGCAGCGGGACAGTGAACACCGGGGAG. Protein product: CASSGTVNTGE. The CDR3, in full, reads CASSGTVNTGELFF.

As to this clone: From the germline J gene comes the end of the CDR3, since the read stops 3 residues before it. The chain carries TRBV30 and TRBJ1-5; 7 bases fit TRBD1. V gave up 2 bases and J gave up 2 bases; unmatched junction bases: 6. The CDR3 is 15 residues long. Germline V gene lookup returns CDR1 GTSNPN and CDR2 SVGIG (reference sequence). CDR3 protein: CAWSLDGTGNQPQHF. The covered CDR3 bases are TGTGCCTGGAGTCTTGACGGGACAGGCAATCAGCCC.

Note on this clone: The CDR3 extends 3 residues past the end of the read, so its final part is completed from the germline J gene. The chain recombines TRBV20-1 with TRBJ2-1; unclear D gene. This CDR3 comprises 14 residues. Trimming took off 1 base at V and 4 bases at J, with 11 bases between the two ends. Germline CDR1 reads DFQATT; CDR2 reads SNEGSKA (reference sequence). CDR3 in amino acids: CSARVAGRYNEQFF. CDR3 DNA (partial): TGCAGTGCTAGAGTGGCTGGCCGTTACAATGAG.

Details on this clone: The missing CDR3 end, 3 residues past where the read stops, is filled in from the germline J gene. The rearrangement links TRBV6-2 or TRBV6-3 to TRBJ1-4; D call uncertain. There are 15 residues in the CDR3. Germline assignment: CDR1 MNHEY and CDR2 SVGEGT. V was pared by 2 bases and J by 8 bases, with 15 bases between. The CDR3 protein is CASSYHDLGKEKLFF. Incomplete CDR3 DNA: TGTGCCAGCAGTTACCACGACCTGGGCAAGGAAAAA.

This clone was seen a handful of times. The read stops 3 residues short of the end of the CDR3; the missing end is completed from the germline J gene. The J gene is TRBJ1-2, the V gene TRBV6-1, with TRBD1 matching over 10 bases. The CDR3 loop spans 13 amino acids. The germline gives CDR1 MNHNS, CDR2 SASEGT. The DNA read from the CDR3 is TGTGCCAGCAGTGAAGGGGGACAGGGGGGC. This gives the protein CASSEGGQGG. The whole CDR3 protein reads CASSEGGQGGYTF.

To note about this clone: The missing CDR3 end, 3 residues past where the read stops, is filled in from the germline J gene. The chain couples TRBV6-2 or TRBV6-3 to TRBJ2-3, with 12 bases that match TRBD2. J lost 2 bases, V lost 9 bases, and 3 bases had no gene match. This CDR3 has 14 residues. CDR1 is MNHEY and CDR2 is SVGEGT in the germline V gene. The part of the CDR3 DNA that was read is TGTGCCAGTCTAGCGGGGGGGCCCACAGATACG. Translating gives CASLAGGPTDT. The whole CDR3 sequence reads CASLAGGPTDTQYF.

Many counts were recorded for this clone. Read sequence stops 3 residues before the CDR3 end, and the germline J gene provides the missing end. The chain is built from TRBV7-2 and TRBJ2-3; D remains unclear. In germline, CDR1 is SGHTA, CDR2 FQGNSA. CDR3 length: 15 amino acids. V was shortened by 3 bases and J by 5 bases, with 15 bases between the two germline ends. The covered CDR3 bases are TGTGCCAGCAGCTTTCGCGTAGCTGAGGAAGATACG. Translation gives CASSFRVAEEDT. The whole CDR3 sequence reads CASSFRVAEEDTQYF.

Comment on this clone: The read ends 3 residues early relative to the CDR3; the germline J gene fills the gap. V is TRBV18 and J is TRBJ1-2, with D uncertain. Germline V gives CDR1 KGHSH, CDR2 LQKENI. V lost 0 bases to trimming and J lost 4 bases, with 15 bases between them. The CDR3 contains 16 residues. Here the CDR3 reads CASSPPAHAGSYGYTF. CDR3 DNA (partial): TGTGCCAGCTCACCACCAGCGCACGCCGGGTCCTATGGC. Full variable domain (rest looked up from reference TRBV18 and TRBJ1-2): NAGVMQNPRHLVRRRGQEARLRCSPMKGHSHVYWYRQLPEEGLKFMVYLQKENIIDESGMPKERFSAEFPKEGPSILRIQQVVRGDSAAYFCASSPPAHAGSYGYTFGSGTRLTVV.

On this clone itself: The read ends 3 residues before the CDR3 terminus; that terminus is restored from the germline J gene. The chain carries TRBV7-8 and TRBJ1-3, with 12 bases lining up with TRBD1. Germline CDR1 is SGHVS and CDR2 is FQNEAQ. The CDR3 consists of 17 residues. The V segment lost 2 bases and the J segment 1 base; nucleotides outside the gene matches: 3. The part of the CDR3 DNA that was read is TGTGCCAGCAGCTTAAGGGACAGGGGGCTTTCTGGAAACACC. Translation gives CASSLRDRGLSGNT. From start to end, the CDR3 is CASSLRDRGLSGNTIYF.

Concerning this clone: The read terminates 3 residues before the CDR3 end, so the remaining end is supplied by the germline J gene. J is TRBJ2-5 and V is TRBV30, with 7 bases identical to TRBD1. V lost 1 base and J lost 2; bases outside the gene matches: 13. Germline assignment: CDR1 GTSNPN and CDR2 SVGIG (reference sequence). The CDR3 covers 17 residues. The CDR3 spells CAWSGNKGTAIQETQYF. The part of the CDR3 DNA that was read is TGTGCCTGGAGTGGAAACAAGGGGACAGCGATACAAGAGACC.

On this clone: The read ends 3 residues early relative to the CDR3; the germline J gene fills the gap. This chain uses TRBV2 with TRBJ1-5; the match to TRBD1 covers 10 bases. Per germline, CDR1 SNHLY and CDR2 FYNNEI. This CDR3 is built from 14 residues. The junction had 2 bases not matched to a gene; V was cut back by 6 bases and J by 3 bases. CDR3 DNA (partial): TGTGCCAGCAGCGGGACAGGGGACAATCAGCCC. As protein: CASSGTGDNQP. The entire CDR3 sequence reads CASSGTGDNQPQHF.

This clone was detected a few times. Coverage ceases 3 residues before the CDR3 finishes, and the germline J gene fills in the end. V usage is TRBV7-2 and J usage is TRBJ1-6; D may be TRBD1 (5 bases). The CDR3 loop spans 13 amino acids. The germline V gene encodes CDR1 SGHTA and CDR2 FQGNSA. Trimming took 1 base from V and 9 from J, leaving 7 bases between them. The CDR3 sequence is CASSLDQGSPLHF. The CDR3 DNA, read in part, is TGTGCCAGCAGCTTAGACCAGGGTTCACCC.

As regards this clone: The CDR3 end lies 3 residues beyond the end of the read and is filled in from the germline J gene. The chain has TRBV7-6 and TRBJ2-7; TRBD2 might be the D (6 bases). The germline V gene has CDR1 SGHVS and CDR2 FNYEAQ. V was clipped by 0 bases and J by 6 bases, with 9 bases between them. The CDR3 is made up of 13 amino acids. The CDR3 DNA, read in part, is TGTGCCAGCAGCTTAGCGCGGGGAGGCGAG. Protein product: CASSLARGGE. The whole CDR3 region reads CASSLARGGEQYF.

As regards this clone: The read ends 3 residues shy of where the CDR3 ends; the end is completed using the germline J gene. V gene TRBV7-9 combines with J gene TRBJ1-2; TRBD1 agrees at 9 bases. Germline lookup yields CDR1 SEHNR and CDR2 FQNEAQ (reference sequence). The CDR3 covers 14 residues. Trimming removed 2 bases from V and 6 bases from J; junction bases left unmatched: 4. The CDR3 loop reads CASSLRQGDHGYTF. The sequenced part of the CDR3 DNA is TGTGCCAGCAGCTTACGACAGGGGGACCATGGC.

This clone has ten or more counts. An end of the junction differs from the germline gene, which may be a read error. The DNA ends 3 residues before the CDR3 does, and the rest of the CDR3 is filled in from the germline J gene. The gene calls are TRBV7-7 and TRBJ2-5; possibly TRBD1 for D (5 bases). The CDR3 extends over 15 amino acids. CDR1 is SSHAT and CDR2 is FNYEAQ in the germline V gene (reference sequence). The CDR3 loop is CASSLGRTYQETQYF. The DNA read from the CDR3 is TGTGCTAGCAGCTTAGGAAGGACATATCAAGAGACC.